The rows below give T cell receptor beta chains drawn from one sample of a study of early T cells in non-severe SARS-CoV-2 infection. TCRdb independently ran MiXCR on the 5' RACE reads; one entry per CDR3 protein. The table includes around 50,000 distinct CDR3 sequences, 7% to 8% detected once. The specimen sequenced was whole blood. The origin of the receptors is an adult who was a healthcare worker with PCR-confirmed SARS-CoV-2 infection or an uninfected control (not recorded which). The CDR3 runs from the conserved cysteine through the conserved F or W. D genes are given only for firm matches. Size is omitted from some rows. Given values are once, few, many or a class for expanded clones.

TGTGCCAGCAGTGAATTAGAGAATTCACCCCTCCACTTT	CASSELENSPLHF	.	TRBJ1-6	few	TRBV2
TGTGCCAGCAGTTTAACCGGGACAGTGAGATCTAATGAAAAACTGTTTTTT	CASSLTGTVRSNEKLFF	TRBD1	TRBJ1-4	many	TRBV11-2
TGTGCCAGCATCCGTGGGGGGCTGAACACTGAAGCTTTCTTT	CASIRGGLNTEAFF	.	TRBJ1-1	many	TRBV12-3/TRBV12-4
TGTGCCAGCAGTCCCTCTAGCGGGGGGCACACCGGGGAGCTGTTTTTT	CASSPSSGGHTGELFF	TRBD2	TRBJ2-2	many	TRBV12-3/TRBV12-4
TGTGCCAGCAGCTTGGGGGATTTTGGCACAGATACGCAGTATTTT	CASSLGDFGTDTQYF	.	TRBJ2-3	few	TRBV5-5
TGTGCCAGCAGCTTCCAGGATCAGCCCCAGCATTTT	CASSFQDQPQHF	.	TRBJ1-5	.	TRBV13
TGCAGTGCTAGCCAAGGGGAGCCCCAGCATTTT	CSASQGEPQHF	.	TRBJ1-5	many	TRBV20-1
TGTGCCAGCAGCCGGGACAGGGGATCCGGGGAGCTGTTTTTT	CASSRDRGSGELFF	TRBD1	TRBJ2-2	.	TRBV9
TGTGCCAGCAGCTCAAGTGGGAGTAACGTCCTGACTTTC	CASSSSGSNVLTF	.	TRBJ2-6	few	TRBV7-2
TGTGCCAGCAGTGACCGGCAGGGGGTCTATGAGCAGTTCTTC	CASSDRQGVYEQFF	TRBD1	TRBJ2-1	few	TRBV6-4
TGTGCCATCGGGGGACAGGAGGGCCTCAATCAGCCCCAGCATTTT	CAIGGQEGLNQPQHF	TRBD1	TRBJ1-5	many	TRBV10-3
TGTGCCAGCAGCGAGGGGGACAGAAAAGAGACCCAGTACTTC	CASSEGDRKETQYF	TRBD1	TRBJ2-5	many	TRBV9
TGTGCCAGCGGCAGGGACGTCGCCAATGAGCAGTTCTTC	CASGRDVANEQFF	.	TRBJ2-1	.	TRBV7-9
TGTGCCAGTAGTATGGGGGGATTGGCCAAAAACATTCAGTACTTC	CASSMGGLAKNIQYF	.	TRBJ2-4	.	TRBV19
TGCAGCGTTGACACAACAGGGGTGGAGAACACTGAAGCTTTCTTT	CSVDTTGVENTEAFF	TRBD1	TRBJ1-1	many	TRBV29-1
TGTGCCAGCTCACCGACACCGGGATTCAGTGACTCCTACGAGCAGTACTTC	CASSPTPGFSDSYEQYF	.	TRBJ2-7	few	TRBV18
TGTGCCAGCAGTGAAACCGGGGCGAACTATGGCTACACCTTC	CASSETGANYGYTF	.	TRBJ1-2	many	TRBV25-1
TGTGCCAGCAGCGTTGGCACCGGGGAGCTGTTTTTT	CASSVGTGELFF	.	TRBJ2-2	many	TRBV9
TGTGCCAGCAGTTTAGAGTGGGGGGCTGCAGATACGCAGTATTTT	CASSLEWGAADTQYF	.	TRBJ2-3	medium-sized	TRBV27
TGCAGTGCAGTAGCGGGGGCCTTCAAAAACATTCAGTACTTC	CSAVAGAFKNIQYF	TRBD2	TRBJ2-4	many	TRBV20-1
TGTGCCAGCTCAGGACAGCTAGCCAAAAACATTCAGTACTTC	CASSGQLAKNIQYF	.	TRBJ2-4	many	TRBV18
TGTGCCAGCTCACCGTCGGTTGCGGGTACTGAAGCTTTCTTT	CASSPSVAGTEAFF	.	TRBJ1-1	.	TRBV18
TGTGCCAGCAGCTTAAATGGCGCGAACACTGAAGCTTTCTTT	CASSLNGANTEAFF	.	TRBJ1-1	many	TRBV11-2
TGTGCCAGCACATCCGGGACAGAGTACTCTGGGGCCAACGTCCTGACTTTC	CASTSGTEYSGANVLTF	TRBD1	TRBJ2-6	.	TRBV7-9
TGTGCCAGCAGTCAAACTAGCGGGGCCCCGTTCTTC	CASSQTSGAPFF	TRBD2	TRBJ2-1	many	TRBV2
TGCAGTGCTGGGGGGAGGGTTCAACAGCCCCAGCATTTT	CSAGGRVQQPQHF	.	TRBJ1-5	many	TRBV20-1
TGTGCCAGCTCACTGACAGGGGACTATGGCTACACCTTC	CASSLTGDYGYTF	TRBD1	TRBJ1-2	many	TRBV18
TGTGCCAGCAGTTTGGGGGGTCCGCTAGCCAAAAACATTCAGTACTTC	CASSLGGPLAKNIQYF	.	TRBJ2-4	few	TRBV28
TGCGCCAGCAGCCAAGGACAGGGGTTGAACACTGAAGCTTTCTTT	CASSQGQGLNTEAFF	TRBD1	TRBJ1-1	many	TRBV4-1
TGTGCCAGCACCCTAGCGGGGGGGTCCTACAATGAGCAGTTCTTC	CASTLAGGSYNEQFF	TRBD2	TRBJ2-1	many	TRBV12-3/TRBV12-4
TGTGCCAGCAGTTTTGGGAACTCCTACGAGCAGTACTTC	CASSFGNSYEQYF	.	TRBJ2-7	many	TRBV12-3/TRBV12-4
TGTGCCAGTAGTAGACAGGGAGGGAACACTGAAGCTTTCTTT	CASSRQGGNTEAFF	TRBD1	TRBJ1-1	many	TRBV19
TGTGCCAGCAGCTCAACGGCTAGCGGGGGGTTTACAGATACGCAGTATTTT	CASSSTASGGFTDTQYF	TRBD2	TRBJ2-3	many	TRBV28
TGTGCCAGCAGCCAAGTTTGGAATCAGCCCCAGCATTTT	CASSQVWNQPQHF	.	TRBJ1-5	few	TRBV3-1
TGTGCCAGCAGCGCAGGGACTAGATGGACCTACAATGAGCAGTTCTTC	CASSAGTRWTYNEQFF	TRBD2	TRBJ2-1	many	TRBV9
TGTGCCGCCTCAGGGGGCCTAGCCAAAAACATTCAGTACTTC	CAASGGLAKNIQYF	TRBD1	TRBJ2-4	many	TRBV10-3
TGTGCCAGCAGTCTCCAAGGGGGCGCGGTTCAGCCCCAGCATTTT	CASSLQGGAVQPQHF	TRBD1	TRBJ1-5	many	TRBV6-6
TGTGCCAGCAGCCCCAGGGTTAAGGCCTTCACAGATACGCAGTATTTT	CASSPRVKAFTDTQYF	.	TRBJ2-3	few	TRBV7-2
TGTGCCAGCAGGCCGGCTATGGGGGGGGGCACCGACAAAAACATTCAGTACTTC	CASRPAMGGGTDKNIQYF	.	TRBJ2-4	.	TRBV6-2/TRBV6-3
TGCGCCAGCAGCCTTAGCTGGAGCTCCTACAATGAGCAGTTCTTC	CASSLSWSSYNEQFF	.	TRBJ2-1	many	TRBV4-3
TGTGCCAGCAGTTTTTCTCCGACGCGGGACAGGGTGTATTTT	CASSFSPTRDRVYF	TRBD1	TRBJ2-3	.	TRBV28
TGCAGTGCTAGGGTGGGAGTAAAAGGGTCCTACGAGCAGTACTTC	CSARVGVKGSYEQYF	.	TRBJ2-7	.	TRBV20-1
TGTGCCAGCACCGAAAAGCGGACCTATGGCTACACCTTC	CASTEKRTYGYTF	.	TRBJ1-2	.	TRBV7-2
TGTGCCAGCAGTTTATTAGTCAACGACTTGAATGAAGCTTTCTTT	CASSLLVNDLNEAFF	.	TRBJ1-1	.	TRBV28
TGCGCCAGCAGTGATTCGGGGGGCAGCACAGATACGCAGTATTTT	CASSDSGGSTDTQYF	.	TRBJ2-3	many	TRBV10-2